These 20 T cell receptor beta chains were sequenced from one sample in a study of blood T cells in healthy people across ages. The second PCR ran roughly 6 to 11 cycles with a sample-barcoded 5' primer and J-beta primers. One entry per CDR3 protein results from TCRdb running MiXCR on the 5' RACE reads. The sample yields approximately 800,000 distinct CDR3 sequences, roughly 25% seen once. This sample also appeared in a second study, on T cells of mothers and their children.

The specimen was blood. The receptors come from a boy aged 5-17 years in good health.

The rearrangement uses TRBV7-9 and TRBJ2-7; D gene uncertain. Deletions cut 4 bases from V and 4 bases from J, with 8 bases between. The CDR3 runs to 12 residues. Looked up from germline, CDR1 is SEHNR and CDR2 is FQNEAQ (reference sequence). Here the CDR3 reads CASSSKTYEQYF. The CDR3 DNA reads TGTGCCAGCAGCTCAAAGACTTACGAGCAGTACTTC.

The chain combines TRBV9 with TRBJ1-1; maybe TRBD1 (5 bases). Germline CDR1 and CDR2: SGDLS and YYNGEE. The V and J ends lost 0 bases and 4 bases respectively, with 16 bases between them. CDR3 length: 16 amino acids. CDR3 nucleotide sequence: TGTGCCAGCAGCGTAGTAGGAGACAGCGGGAGCACTGAAGCTTTCTTT. Translation: CASSVVGDSGSTEAFF.

This clonotype was counted ten times or more. A junction boundary mismatches the germline segment, possibly from a read error. This chain links TRBV12-3 or TRBV12-4 with TRBJ2-5; D is possibly TRBD1 or TRBD2 (5 bases each). The length of the CDR3 is 13 residues. CDR3 DNA: TGTGCCAGCAGTTTAAGGGGAGCGGAGACCCAGTATTTC. It is translated as CASSLRGAETQYF.

This clonotype was observed a handful of times. The chain joins TRBV24-1 to TRBJ1-4, with unresolved D. Trimming cost V 2 bases and J 6 bases, with 12 bases left between them. Germline V lookup: CDR1 KGHDR, CDR2 SFDVKD. The CDR3 is 15 amino acids. The CDR3 sequence is CATSDSTHRDEKLFF. Written as DNA, the CDR3 is TGTGCCACCAGTGATTCTACGCACCGGGATGAAAAACTGTTTTTT.

This chain connects TRBV4-3 to TRBJ2-6; D is possibly TRBD1 (6 bases). The CDR3 has 18 amino acids. Deletions cut 1 base from V and 0 bases from J, with 13 bases between. Germline values: CDR1 LGHNA, CDR2 YSLEER. The CDR3 DNA sequence: TGCGCCAGCAGCCAAGCCCGATACAGGGCCTCTGGGGCCAACGTCCTGACTTTC. As protein: CASSQARYRASGANVLTF.

This clonotype was observed a handful of times. The rearrangement joins TRBV20-1 to TRBJ2-5; 10 bases are shared with TRBD2. The germline gives CDR1 DFQATT, CDR2 SNEGSKA (reference sequence). This CDR3 has 17 residues. V trimming: 1 base; J trimming: 1 base; junction bases outside the gene matches: 9. Written as DNA, the CDR3 is TGCAGTGCTAGAGGGGTCGTGTGGACTAGCGGCCAAGAGACCCAGTACTTC. Residues: CSARGVVWTSGQETQYF.

This clonotype was recorded a few times. The chain uses TRBV28 and TRBJ2-7, with D possibly being TRBD2 (6 bases). The length of the CDR3 is 15 residues. Germline lookup yields CDR1 MDHEN and CDR2 SYDVKM. V lost 7 bases to trimming and J lost 2 bases, with 18 bases between them. The CDR3 region is CASTSQWEAPYEQYF. The CDR3 DNA follows: TGTGCCAGCACCTCCCAGTGGGAGGCCCCCTACGAGCAGTACTTC.

This clonotype has only a few counts. V usage is TRBV20-1 and J usage is TRBJ2-7, with 7 bases matching TRBD1. In germline, CDR1 is DFQATT, CDR2 SNEGSKA (reference sequence). V shed 3 bases and J 0 bases; nucleotides not matched to a gene: 8. The CDR3 consists of 15 residues. CDR3 residues: CSARSGQLGSYEQYF. CDR3 nucleotide sequence: TGCAGTGCTAGGTCGGGACAGCTCGGCTCCTACGAGCAGTACTTC.

CDR3 nucleotides: TGTGCCAGCAGCCCAGAGGAGGGCCCCTACGAGCAGTACTTC. As protein: CASSPEEGPYEQYF. The V gene is TRBV7-2, the J gene TRBJ2-7; a weak D match, TRBD2 (6 bases). This CDR3 contains 14 residues. Germline assignment: CDR1 SGHTA and CDR2 FQGNSA. Trimming stripped 5 bases from V and 2 bases from J, with 13 bases between.

J is TRBJ2-3 and V is TRBV7-9, with TRBD1 matching 8 bases. The length of the CDR3 is 18 residues. V trimming: 5 bases; J trimming: 5 bases; junction bases outside the gene matches: 18. The germline V gene encodes CDR1 SEHNR and CDR2 FQNEAQ (reference sequence). CDR3 protein: CASSPPLAGRGQEDTQYF. CDR3 coding DNA: TGTGCCAGCAGCCCCCCTCTGGCTGGCAGGGGGCAAGAAGATACGCAGTATTTT.

This clonotype has a handful of counts. The rearrangement joins TRBV4-3 to TRBJ2-1, with D maybe TRBD2 (6 bases). The CDR3 runs 15 residues. Germline CDR1 is LGHNA and CDR2 is YSLEER. The V end was cut by 1 base, the J end by 4 bases, with 11 bases between. DNA of the CDR3: TGCGCCAGCAGCCAAGTGGCGGGAACATACAATGAGCAGTTCTTC. Protein: CASSQVAGTYNEQFF.

This clonotype has more than one count but fewer than ten. The chain combines TRBV18 with TRBJ1-2; a possible D gene is TRBD1 (5 bases). Trimming stripped 7 bases from V and 4 bases from J, with 22 bases between. The CDR3 spans 16 residues. From germline, CDR1 is KGHSH and CDR2 LQKENI. The CDR3 loop reads CASLAGTAASRYGYTF. The DNA of the CDR3 is TGTGCCAGCTTAGCGGGGACCGCAGCATCTCGCTATGGCTACACCTTC.

The CDR3 region is CASSLTLQGRGELFF. CDR3 nucleotide sequence: TGTGCCAGCAGCTTAACGTTACAGGGGCGCGGGGAGCTGTTTTTT. The V gene is TRBV7-3, the J gene TRBJ2-2; 7 bases align to TRBD1. Germline CDR1 SGHTA, CDR2 FQGTGA. Losses at the gene ends were 0 bases for V and 7 bases for J; bases not matched to a gene: 5. The CDR3 sequence is 15 residues long.

This clonotype was seen a handful of times. CDR3 residues: CASSRRRRSSGEAFF. The CDR3 DNA is TGTGCCAGCAGCCGCCGGCGCCGATCCTCGGGTGAAGCTTTCTTT. This chain links TRBV12-3 or TRBV12-4 with TRBJ1-1; no clear D gene. This CDR3 contains 15 residues. V lost 6 bases and J 7 bases, leaving 21 bases between the germline ends.

This clonotype turned up a few times. V is TRBV5-5 and J is TRBJ1-4, with TRBD1 identical over 8 bases. CDR1 and CDR2 from the germline V gene are SGHKS and YYEKEE (reference sequence). The length of the CDR3 is 18 residues. Trimming cost V 2 bases and J 3 bases; bases outside gene matches: 12. CDR3 DNA: TGTGCCAGCAGCTTATGGACAGGGCTGGTGCGGCCTAATGAAAAACTGTTTTTT. The encoded protein is CASSLWTGLVRPNEKLFF.

The rearrangement joins TRBV14 to TRBJ1-1, with TRBD1 matching over 8 bases. Germline loops: CDR1 SGHDN, CDR2 FVKESK. V was clipped by 3 bases and J by 5 bases; unmatched bases: 8. There are 15 residues in the CDR3. CDR3 sequence reads: CASSHPDRDKTEAFF. The CDR3 DNA reads TGTGCCAGCAGCCACCCGGACAGGGACAAAACTGAAGCTTTCTTT.

The chain has TRBV29-1 and TRBJ2-7, with D possibly TRBD1 on 5 matching bases. Germline values: CDR1 SQVTM, CDR2 ANQGSEA. This CDR3 has 15 amino acids. Trimming pared 0 bases from V and 1 base from J, leaving 13 bases between. The CDR3 reads CSVEDPDSPSYEQYF. CDR3 bases: TGCAGCGTTGAAGACCCCGACAGTCCATCCTACGAGCAGTACTTC.

The chain uses TRBV15 and TRBJ1-4, with D possibly being TRBD1 (5 bases). The CDR3 contains 15 residues. The germline V gene has CDR1 LNHNV and CDR2 YYDKDF (reference sequence). Trimming took 5 bases from V and 7 from J, leaving 17 bases between them. The CDR3, as DNA: TGTGCCACCAGCGGGGTGACTGGAGGGGCTGAAAAACTGTTTTTT. Protein sequence: CATSGVTGGAEKLFF.

The V and J genes are TRBV21-1 and TRBJ2-1; TRBD1 is the table's D call and was not checked against the DNA. TRBV21-1 is reported as a pseudogene. This CDR3 has 13 amino acids. CDR3 in amino acids: CASSRGGFPEQFF. CDR3 DNA: TGTGCCAGCAGCAGGGGGGGATTTCCAGAGCAGTTCTTC.

This clonotype has just a few counts. This chain joins TRBV20-1 and TRBJ1-5, with D possibly being TRBD1 (5 bases). Trimming cost V 1 base and J 2 bases, with 12 bases left between them. Germline V gene sequence: CDR1 DFQATT, CDR2 SNEGSKA (reference sequence). The CDR3 runs to 15 residues. Here the CDR3 DNA reads TGCAGTGCTAGAGTCCCAGGGATCGGCAATCAGCCCCAGCATTTT. It yields the protein CSARVPGIGNQPQHF.